The entry below gives a single T cell receptor (beta chain) sequence along with its context. What it recognizes is unknown. These data are taken from a study of cytomegalovirus exposure and HLA in healthy donors. Across the study: Among approximately 400 genotyped donors, around 80% fell in the Caucasian-associated ancestry cluster.

The germline gives CDR1 SGHVS, CDR2 FQNEAQ. The junction had 15 bases not matched to a gene; V was cut back by 5 bases and J by 11 bases. This CDR3 is 15 amino acids long. Study-wide results and limits: Rare sequences made up most TCRs, while some public TCRs were found in many donors. The listing of 150 to 200 TCR beta chains classed them as cytomegalovirus-associated.

Both 60 Vbeta primers and 13 Jbeta primers went into the PCR. The table came from immunoSEQ multiplex PCR; TCRdb's copy has only in-frame clones and leaves some out. Of about 170,000 clones in the sample, around 68% are singletons; the top ten hold 2.5% to 3%. The chain employs TRBV7-8 and TRBJ1-3; 7 nucleotides match TRBD1. The sample taken for sequencing was PBMCs. The sequence came from a man aged 40-50 years in good health and CMV-seronegative. The CDR3 is CASSSHGTESSAIYF. The CDR3, as DNA: TGTGCCAGCAGCAGCCATGGGACAGAGAGCTCGGCCATATATTTT.